These 20 T cell receptor beta chains share one sample of origin, sequenced in a study of T-cell memory formation after mild COVID-19. TCRdb analysed the 5' RACE reads with MiXCR anew, one entry per CDR3 protein. The data show more than 45,000 distinct CDR3 sequences, 9.3% seen once. Source material: PBMCs or a T cell subset sorted from them (not recorded which). The receptor set was obtained from an adult woman who had mild COVID-19 (a few samples of this study predate the infection). Cell type and time point are not known.

The table lists this clonotype with many counts. The chain is built from TRBV7-9 and TRBJ2-3; D uncertain. CDR1 and CDR2 (germline): SEHNR, FQNEAQ (reference sequence). Trimming stripped 1 base from V and 0 bases from J, with 8 bases between. This CDR3 spans 15 amino acids. The CDR3 here is CASSLDRASTDTQYF. CDR3 DNA sequence: TGTGCCAGCAGCTTAGATCGTGCTAGCACAGATACGCAGTATTTT.

There are many counts of this clonotype. The chain employs TRBV4-2 and TRBJ2-2; possibly TRBD2 for D (6 bases). The V gene's germline CDR1 is LGHNA and CDR2 YNFKEQ. This CDR3 contains 16 residues. V lost 2 bases to trimming and J lost 0 bases, with 10 bases between them. CDR3: CASSQSRGANTGELFF. DNA of the CDR3: TGTGCCAGCAGCCAATCGCGGGGCGCGAACACCGGGGAGCTGTTTTTT.

This clonotype was recorded at least ten times. The chain links TRBV6-2 or TRBV6-3 to TRBJ2-1, with D possibly TRBD2 on 5 matching bases. Trimming stripped 0 bases from V and 10 bases from J, with 19 bases between. The CDR3 runs 16 residues. In germline, CDR1 is MNHEY, CDR2 SVGEGT. This CDR3 is CASSYSLSVRGKEQFF. The CDR3 DNA reads TGTGCCAGCAGTTACTCGCTTAGCGTCCGAGGGAAAGAGCAGTTCTTC.

V gene TRBV6-5 combines with J gene TRBJ2-1, with 7 positions matching TRBD2. Trimming cost V 7 bases and J 6 bases; bases outside gene matches: 9. This CDR3 is built from 14 residues. Germline V gene sequence: CDR1 MNHEY, CDR2 SVGAGI. In DNA form, the CDR3 reads TGTGCCAGCACCACCCTAGCGGAGCGCAATGAGCAGTTCTTC. Protein sequence: CASTTLAERNEQFF.

This clonotype was counted ten times or more. The CDR3 is CASSSTGAEQFF. The CDR3 bases are TGTGCCAGCAGTTCGACAGGCGCTGAGCAGTTCTTC. The rearrangement links TRBV6-6 to TRBJ2-1; TRBD1 is a possible D gene (6 bases). V shed 4 bases and J shed 9 bases, with 10 bases lying between them. This CDR3 comprises 12 residues. The germline V gene has CDR1 MNHNY and CDR2 SVGAGI (reference sequence).

This clonotype was seen at least ten times. The chain uses TRBV20-1 and TRBJ2-7, with D possibly called TRBD1 or TRBD2 (5 bases each). From germline, CDR1 is DFQATT and CDR2 SNEGSKA (reference sequence). This CDR3 contains 14 residues. Trimming removed 2 bases at V and 2 bases at J, with 13 bases between. In nucleotides, the CDR3 is TGCAGTGCTAGACCAAACCTGGGGGCCTACGAGCAGTACTTC. Protein: CSARPNLGAYEQYF.

This clonotype was seen ten or more times. The genes are TRBV7-9 and TRBJ2-5; a weak D match, TRBD1 (6 bases). This CDR3 comprises 15 residues. In germline, CDR1 is SEHNR, CDR2 FQNEAQ (reference sequence). Between the trimmed V and J ends, which lost 3 bases and 2 bases, there was a span of 13 bases. The CDR3 coding sequence is TGTGCCAGCAGCTTTGGGCAGGGGATTCAAGAGACCCAGTACTTC. Translation: CASSFGQGIQETQYF. Looking up the rest from reference TRBV7-9 and TRBJ2-5 gives the full variable domain: DTGVSQNPRHKITKRGQNVTFRCDPISEHNRLYWYRQTLGQGPEFLTYFQNEAQLEKSRLLSDRFSAERPKGSFSTLEIQRTEQGDSAMYLCASSFGQGIQETQYFGPGTRLLVL.

This clonotype was picked up many times. The rearrangement uses TRBV7-2 and TRBJ1-5; tentative D call: TRBD1 (5 bases). Trimming took 2 bases from V and 8 from J, leaving 7 bases between them. The CDR3 contains 12 residues. The germline gives CDR1 SGHTA, CDR2 FQGNSA. The DNA for the CDR3 is TGTGCCAGCAGCTTACCGGGGGAGCCCCAGCATTTT. Protein sequence: CASSLPGEPQHF.

This clonotype was seen a few times. This chain connects TRBV10-3 to TRBJ1-2; D perhaps matches TRBD1 (5 bases). Germline assignment: CDR1 ENHRY and CDR2 SYGVKD. The V end lost 5 bases, the J end lost 6 bases, and 13 bases lay between the germline ends. There are 13 residues in the CDR3. This CDR3 reads CAISSTVLDGYTF. The CDR3 nucleotides read TGTGCCATCAGTTCGACAGTATTGGATGGCTACACCTTC.

This clonotype was counted only a few times. The CDR3 is CASSGRDTGELFF. CDR3 DNA sequence: TGTGCCAGCTCCGGCCGGGACACCGGGGAGCTGTTTTTT. J is TRBJ2-2 and V is TRBV18; D call uncertain. The CDR3 has 13 amino acids. CDR1 and CDR2 from the germline V gene are KGHSH and LQKENI. Deletions cut 6 bases from V and 3 bases from J, with 8 bases between.

In its sample, this clonotype was seen many times. The chain links TRBV2 to TRBJ2-3; D not resolved. The germline V and J ends were trimmed by 3 bases and 4 bases, with 2 bases remaining between them. Germline CDR1 SNHLY, CDR2 FYNNEI. The CDR3 extends over 11 amino acids. The CDR3 is CASSEADTQYF. The CDR3 nucleotides read TGTGCCAGCAGTGAGGCAGATACGCAGTATTTT.

V usage is TRBV3-1 and J usage is TRBJ2-7, with D perhaps matching TRBD1 or TRBD2 (5 bases each). Per germline, CDR1 LGHDT and CDR2 YNNKEL (reference sequence). The V gene lost 3 bases and the J gene lost 6 bases, with 9 bases spanning the gap. CDR3 length: 12 amino acids. The CDR3 nucleotides read TGTGCCAGCAGCCATCAGGGAGCCGAGCAGTACTTC. This sequence encodes CASSHQGAEQYF.

V and J are TRBV20-1 and TRBJ2-2, with D possibly being TRBD1 or TRBD2 (5 bases each). The ends were cut back, 8 bases at V and 0 bases at J, with 16 bases in the middle. Per germline, CDR1 DFQATT and CDR2 SNEGSKA (reference sequence). CDR3 length: 15 amino acids. The CDR3 sequence is CSTRGLQANTGELFF. For the CDR3, the DNA is TGCAGTACCCGGGGCTTACAAGCGAACACCGGGGAGCTGTTTTTT.

In its sample, this clonotype was seen a few times. The chain links TRBV18 to TRBJ2-3; weak D call: TRBD2 (6 bases). This CDR3 is built from 15 residues. Germline CDR1 KGHSH, CDR2 LQKENI. Trimming removed 8 bases at V and 0 bases at J, with 15 bases between. CDR3: CASTISGTSTDTQYF. The CDR3 DNA sequence: TGTGCCAGCACAATTAGCGGAACCAGCACAGATACGCAGTATTTT.

V gene TRBV4-2 combines with J gene TRBJ2-4; TRBD2 matches at 8 bases. V was pared by 0 bases and J by 7 bases, with 14 bases of the junction left unmatched. CDR1 is LGHNA and CDR2 is YNFKEQ in the germline V gene. The CDR3 has 18 amino acids. The CDR3 spells CASSQESRATGGGNIQYF. The CDR3 DNA reads TGTGCCAGCAGCCAAGAGAGTAGGGCTACGGGAGGGGGGAACATTCAGTACTTC.

This chain uses TRBV20-1 with TRBJ1-5; 7 nucleotides agree with TRBD1. This CDR3 spans 15 amino acids. Germline-derived CDR1 and CDR2 are DFQATT and SNEGSKA (reference sequence). J gave up 3 bases and V 4 bases, and 9 bases lay outside the gene matches. The DNA of the CDR3 is TGCAGTGCTACACCGACAGGGCCCATCAATCAGCCCCAGCATTTT. It encodes CSATPTGPINQPQHF.

The genes are TRBV10-3 and TRBJ2-3; TRBD1 might be the D (5 bases). Germline-derived CDR1 and CDR2 are ENHRY and SYGVKD. The CDR3 spans 15 residues. V dropped 4 bases and J dropped 0 bases, with 11 bases sitting between them. CDR3: CAISVTGASTDTQYF. The CDR3 DNA sequence: TGTGCCATCAGTGTTACAGGTGCTAGCACAGATACGCAGTATTTT.

The chain combines TRBV6-1 with TRBJ2-3, with TRBD1 matching 8 bases. CDR1 MNHNS and CDR2 SASEGT come from the germline V gene. After removal of 5 bases from V and 8 bases from J, the junction contained 9 bases not matched to a gene. CDR3 size: 14 residues. The CDR3 spells CASSWGQEPPTQYF. The CDR3 nucleotides read TGTGCCAGCAGTTGGGGACAGGAGCCCCCTACGCAGTATTTT.

This clonotype was picked up a small number of times. V usage is TRBV7-3 and J usage is TRBJ1-2; the D gene is possibly TRBD1 (5 bases). The V and J ends lost 5 bases and 8 bases respectively, with 15 bases between them. Per germline, CDR1 SGHTA and CDR2 FQGTGA. The CDR3 is 13 amino acids. CDR3 protein: CASSPEGRGGYTF. In nucleotides, the CDR3 is TGTGCCAGCAGCCCCGAAGGCCGGGGGGGCTACACCTTC.

The chain employs TRBV6-5 and TRBJ2-2; D gene uncertain. The CDR3 is made up of 16 amino acids. Trimming pared 0 bases from V and 2 bases from J, leaving 10 bases between. Looked up from germline, CDR1 is MNHEY and CDR2 is SVGAGI. Here the CDR3 DNA reads TGTGCCAGCAGTTACTCGCCTACTTTCAACACCGGGGAGCTGTTTTTT. This translates into CASSYSPTFNTGELFF.